The 5 T cell receptor beta chains presented below share a single source sample, sequenced in a study of T cell changes during pregnancy in multiple sclerosis. Profiled with immunoSEQ multiplex PCR; TCRdb holds only in-frame clones, not every one. The table lists tens of thousands of clones, roughly 92% of them singletons. This specimen consisted of CD4+ T cells from peripheral blood mononuclear cells, obtained in the third trimester of pregnancy. These receptors all come from a female donor with multiple sclerosis, enrolled in a pregnancy study.

This chain connects TRBV2 to TRBJ1-6; no definite D call. V was pared by 7 bases and J by 7 bases, with 11 bases between. Germline CDR1 SNHLY, CDR2 FYNNEI. The CDR3 has 13 residues. CDR3 DNA sequence: TGTGCCAGCAACCAGTCAGGAAATTCACCCCTCCACTTT. Translating it yields CASNQSGNSPLHF.

J is TRBJ1-1 and V is TRBV19, with D unclear. CDR1 is LNHDA, CDR2 SQIVND, per germline (reference sequence). The V and J ends lost 4 bases and 0 bases respectively, with 18 bases between them. The CDR3 extends over 17 amino acids. CDR3 sequence (DNA): TGTGCCAGTAGTAAAACAGCCGCTGATTTCATGAACACTGAAGCTTTCTTT. It encodes CASSKTAADFMNTEAFF. The entire variable domain, with the rest obtained from reference TRBV19 and TRBJ1-1, is as follows: DGGITQSPKYLFRKEGQNVTLSCEQNLNHDAMYWYRQDPGQGLRLIYYSQIVNDFQKGDIAEGYSVSREKKESFPLTVTSAQKNPTAFYLCASSKTAADFMNTEAFFGQGTRLTVV.

This clone was picked up one time. One end of the junction fails to match germline, which may point to a read error. The chain links TRBV7-8 to TRBJ2-2; 11 bases are shared with TRBD2. Germline V gene lookup returns CDR1 SGHVS and CDR2 FQNEAQ. The CDR3 runs 17 residues. As DNA, the CDR3 is TGTGCCAGCAGCTTAGTTACTAGCGGGGGTGCCACCAGGGAGCTGTTTTTT. This gives the protein CASSLVTSGGATRELFF.

This chain links TRBV2 with TRBJ1-6; D is perhaps TRBD1 (6 bases). The CDR3 spans 13 residues. The germline gives CDR1 SNHLY, CDR2 FYNNEI. V was pared by 7 bases and J by 5 bases, with 9 bases between. In DNA form, the CDR3 reads TGTGCCAGCAAGGGACAAAATAATTCACCCCTCCACTTT. The encoded protein is CASKGQNNSPLHF.

The V and J genes are TRBV7-2 and TRBJ2-1; perhaps TRBD1 as D (5 bases). Between the trimmed V and J ends, which lost 2 bases and 7 bases, there was a span of 15 bases. The CDR3 loop spans 15 amino acids. CDR1 and CDR2 (germline): SGHTA, FQGNSA. CDR3 protein: CASSLRQGKLNEQFF. In DNA, the CDR3 is TGTGCCAGCAGCTTACGGCAGGGTAAATTGAATGAGCAGTTCTTC.